The 15 T cell receptor beta chains below were found in one sample sequenced in a study of graft-versus-host responses after intestinal transplantation. The antigens of these receptors remain unknown. Assay used: immunoSEQ multiplex PCR; TCRdb lists only in-frame clones, some missing. Here the sample spans 110,000 to 150,000 clones, around nine tenths being singletons. Sequenced material: unstimulated CD4+ T cells sorted from spleen or lymph node cells, taken before intestinal transplant. Receptor source: a human donor who received an intestinal transplant.

The V gene is TRBV5-6, the J gene TRBJ1-5; 8 bases are a match to TRBD1. Germline V gives CDR1 SGHDT, CDR2 YYEEEE. This CDR3 region has 14 residues. V was pared by 4 bases and J by 4 bases, with 4 bases of the junction left unmatched. CDR3 sequence reads: CASSRTGTNQPQHF. DNA of the CDR3: TGTGCCAGCAGCCGGACAGGGACTAATCAGCCCCAGCATTTT.

The chain has TRBV4-2 and TRBJ2-7; the D is unclear. The V end lost 6 bases, the J end lost 10 bases, and 13 bases lay between the germline ends. Germline V lookup: CDR1 LGHNA, CDR2 YNFKEQ. CDR3 length: 11 residues. The CDR3 is CASSIPTSQYF. For the CDR3, the DNA is TGTGCCAGCAGTATCCCTACGAGCCAGTACTTC.

This chain links TRBV4-1 with TRBJ2-3; D ambiguous. Trimming removed 1 base at V and 5 bases at J, with 4 bases between. Germline CDR1 is MGHRA and CDR2 is YSYEKL. This CDR3 region has 12 residues. The CDR3 spells CASSQVRDTQYF. The CDR3 bases are TGCGCCAGCAGCCAAGTAAGAGATACGCAGTATTTT.

CDR3 protein: CASSLEGTSYNEQFF. CDR3 nucleotide sequence: TGTGCCAGCAGCTTAGAGGGGACTAGCTACAATGAGCAGTTCTTC. The chain joins TRBV11-2 to TRBJ2-1; 8 nucleotides match TRBD2. Trimming took 0 bases from V and 3 from J; bases not matched to a gene: 1. The length of the CDR3 is 15 residues. The germline V gene has CDR1 SGHAT and CDR2 FQNNGV.

The chain recombines TRBV5-4 with TRBJ1-1; unclear D gene. CDR1 and CDR2 from the germline V gene are SGHNT and YYREEE (reference sequence). With 5 bases removed from V and 1 base from J, the gap between germline ends came to 15 bases. The CDR3 runs to 15 residues. This CDR3 is CASRSTGKGNTEAFF. CDR3 in DNA: TGTGCCAGCAGGTCGACTGGGAAGGGGAACACTGAAGCTTTCTTT.

The chain is built from TRBV13 and TRBJ2-7; a weak D match, TRBD1 (5 bases). Per the germline V gene, CDR1 is PRHDT and CDR2 is FYEKMQ (reference sequence). The ends were cut back, 0 bases at V and 5 bases at J, with 14 bases in the middle. The CDR3 contains 15 residues. The CDR3 DNA reads TGTGCCAGCAGCTTAGGCAGGGTTCCCTTTGACGAGCAGTACTTC. Protein: CASSLGRVPFDEQYF.

This clone was recorded only once. The V and J genes are TRBV4-2 and TRBJ1-5; possibly TRBD1 for D (5 bases). The CDR3 is 16 amino acids. From germline, CDR1 is LGHNA and CDR2 YNFKEQ. V gave up 1 base and J gave up 0 bases, with 10 bases separating them. The CDR3: CASSQGTTNSNQPQHF. The CDR3 coding sequence is TGTGCCAGCAGCCAAGGGACAACGAATAGCAATCAGCCCCAGCATTTT.

This clone was seen more than once but under ten times. The rearrangement joins TRBV5-1 to TRBJ1-4; D is undetermined. Germline CDR1 reads SGHRS; CDR2 reads YFSETQ. Deletions cut 4 bases from V and 6 bases from J, with 10 bases between. This CDR3 has 13 residues. The CDR3 DNA reads as TGCGCCAGCAGCCCACGGGTAGATGAAAAACTGTTTTTT. Its protein is CASSPRVDEKLFF. Using reference TRBV5-1 and TRBJ1-4 for the parts outside the CDR3, the full variable domain is KAGVTQTPRYLIKTRGQQVTLSCSPISGHRSVSWYQQTPGQGLQFLFEYFSETQRNKGNFPGRFSGRQFSNSRSEMNVSTLELGDSALYLCASSPRVDEKLFFGSGTQLSVL.

The chain combines TRBV18 with TRBJ2-7; D is ambiguous. Germline V gene lookup returns CDR1 KGHSH and CDR2 LQKENI. V shed 2 bases and J shed 0 bases, with 11 bases lying between them. CDR3 length: 15 residues. CDR3 sequence reads: CASSPNRRSSYEQYF. The CDR3 DNA reads as TGTGCCAGCTCACCAAACCGCCGAAGCTCCTACGAGCAGTACTTC.

V gene TRBV7-2 combines with J gene TRBJ2-1; TRBD2 aligns across 13 bases. The CDR3 is 15 amino acids. Trimming at V came to 5 bases and at J to 10 bases, leaving 8 bases not matched to a gene. Looked up from germline, CDR1 is SGHTA and CDR2 is FQGNSA. The CDR3 DNA sequence: TGTGCCAGCAGCGGGCGACTAGCGGGAGGTGGGGAGCAGTTCTTC. Its protein is CASSGRLAGGGEQFF.

The gene calls are TRBV14 and TRBJ2-7; 7 bases map to TRBD1. V trimming: 3 bases; J trimming: 3 bases; junction bases outside the gene matches: 8. Germline V CDR1 and CDR2: SGHDN, FVKESK. The CDR3 length is 15 residues. The CDR3 here is CASSHWTGRYYEQYF. The DNA of the CDR3 is TGTGCCAGCAGCCATTGGACAGGACGGTACTACGAGCAGTACTTC.

The chain combines TRBV30 with TRBJ1-2; D ambiguous. Trimming left V 4 bases short and J 0 bases short, with 9 bases between. Germline V gives CDR1 GTSNPN, CDR2 SVGIG (reference sequence). The CDR3 sequence is 13 residues long. The CDR3 region has the DNA TGTGCCTGGACCACAGTAGCTAACTATGGCTACACCTTC. Amino acids: CAWTTVANYGYTF.

The V and J genes are TRBV18 and TRBJ1-1, with 8 bases lining up with TRBD1. This CDR3 has 14 residues. The ends lost 3 bases at V and 6 bases at J; junction bases unmatched: 6. CDR1 KGHSH and CDR2 LQKENI come from the germline V gene. CDR3 sequence (DNA): TGTGCCAGCTCACCGCTGGACAGGGTAGCTGAAGCTTTCTTT. Translated, it gives CASSPLDRVAEAFF. The entire variable domain, with the rest obtained from reference TRBV18 and TRBJ1-1, is as follows: NAGVMQNPRHLVRRRGQEARLRCSPMKGHSHVYWYRQLPEEGLKFMVYLQKENIIDESGMPKERFSAEFPKEGPSILRIQQVVRGDSAAYFCASSPLDRVAEAFFGQGTRLTVV.

The chain links TRBV7-2 to TRBJ1-2; maybe TRBD1 (5 bases). The germline CDR1 and CDR2 sequences are SGHTA and FQGNSA. The ends were cut back, 2 bases at V and 1 base at J, with 8 bases in the middle. This CDR3 contains 14 residues. In DNA form, the CDR3 reads TGTGCCAGCAGCTTAAGCGGGGGTAACTATGGCTACACCTTC. Translated, it gives CASSLSGGNYGYTF.

The chain carries TRBV19 and TRBJ1-2; D is undetermined. V lost 5 bases to trimming and J lost 4 bases, with 14 bases between them. The CDR3 is made up of 14 amino acids. CDR1 LNHDA and CDR2 SQIVND come from the germline V gene (reference sequence). The CDR3 DNA sequence: TGTGCCAGTAGTGACCTTCGAAAGACCTATGGCTACACCTTC. Protein: CASSDLRKTYGYTF.